The present T cell receptor (beta chain) was sequenced within a study of blood T cell repertoires in COVID-19. Participant age was about 18 to 100 years, and participants resided in roughly 25 US areas. Each participant's cohort was designated according to participant-reported clinical history. In the authors' methods: Using reference gene primer amplification, nucleated cell counts were estimated. Sequencing was performed with immunoSEQ multiplex PCR; in TCRdb, only in-frame clones are kept and a portion is missing. V and J calls and clone size are copied from that table; D and trimming were computed from the DNA. In the table there are about 400,000 clones, roughly 87% of which are singletons. V was shortened by 0 bases and J by 10 bases, with 19 bases between the two germline ends. CDR1 LNHNV and CDR2 YYDKDF come from the germline V gene (reference sequence). The CDR3 sequence is 16 residues long.

Sequenced material: PBMCs or T cells enriched from blood (not recorded which). The clonotype was recovered from a woman aged 18-29 years with acute COVID-19. This chain links TRBV15 with TRBJ2-1; D uncertain. The CDR3 DNA reads as TGTGCCACCAGCAGAGACCCCATCGGCATCTTCGGGGAGCAGTTCTTC. Amino acid sequence: CATSRDPIGIFGEQFF.